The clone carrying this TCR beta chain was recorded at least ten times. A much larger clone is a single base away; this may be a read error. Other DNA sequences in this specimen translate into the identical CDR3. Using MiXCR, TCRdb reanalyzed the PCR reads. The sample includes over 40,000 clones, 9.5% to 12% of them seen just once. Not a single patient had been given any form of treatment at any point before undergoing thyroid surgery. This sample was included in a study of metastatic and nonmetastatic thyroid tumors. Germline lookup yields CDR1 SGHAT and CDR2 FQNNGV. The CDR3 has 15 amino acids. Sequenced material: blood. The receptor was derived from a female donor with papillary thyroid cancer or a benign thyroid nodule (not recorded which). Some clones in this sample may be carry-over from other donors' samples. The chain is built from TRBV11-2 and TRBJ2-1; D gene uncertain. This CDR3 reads CASSFPSTGYNEQFF. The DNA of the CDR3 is TGTGCCAGCAGCTTCCCTAGTACCGGATACAATGAGCAGTTTTTC.